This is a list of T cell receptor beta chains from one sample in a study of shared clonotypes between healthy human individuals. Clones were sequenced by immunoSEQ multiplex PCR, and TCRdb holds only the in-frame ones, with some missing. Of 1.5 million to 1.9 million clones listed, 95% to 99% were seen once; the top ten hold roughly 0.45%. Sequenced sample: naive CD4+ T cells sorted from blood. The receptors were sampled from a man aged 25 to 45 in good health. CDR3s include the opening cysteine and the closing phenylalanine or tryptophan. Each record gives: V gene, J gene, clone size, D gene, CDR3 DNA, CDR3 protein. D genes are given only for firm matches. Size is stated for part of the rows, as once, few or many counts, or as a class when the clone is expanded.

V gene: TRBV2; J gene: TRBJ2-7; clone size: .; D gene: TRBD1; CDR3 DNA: TGTGCCAGCAGACCGGGACAGGGGAACTACGAGCAGTACTTC; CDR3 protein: CASRPGQGNYEQYF
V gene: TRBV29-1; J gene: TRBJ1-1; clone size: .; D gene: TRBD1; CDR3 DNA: TGCAGCGTTGTGGACAGGGGCCGCTCCACTGAAGCTTTCTTT; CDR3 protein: CSVVDRGRSTEAFF
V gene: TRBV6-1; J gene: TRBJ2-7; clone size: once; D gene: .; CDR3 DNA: TGTGCCAGCAAGGATGGGCCAGGGCGGTACGAGCAGTACTTC; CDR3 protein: CASKDGPGRYEQYF
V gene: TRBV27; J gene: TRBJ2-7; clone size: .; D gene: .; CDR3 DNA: TGTGCCAGCAGTTTAGGGGATCGATACGACGAGCAGTACTTC; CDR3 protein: CASSLGDRYDEQYF
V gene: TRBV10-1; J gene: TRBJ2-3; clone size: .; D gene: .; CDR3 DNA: TGCGCCAGCAGTGAGTCTACCTTCACTAGCACAGATACGCAGTATTTT; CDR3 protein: CASSESTFTSTDTQYF
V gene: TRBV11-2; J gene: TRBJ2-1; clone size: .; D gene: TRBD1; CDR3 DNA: TGTGCCAGCAGCTTAGTCTTCCTCGGCAGGGGGAATGAGCAGTTCTTC; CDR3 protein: CASSLVFLGRGNEQFF
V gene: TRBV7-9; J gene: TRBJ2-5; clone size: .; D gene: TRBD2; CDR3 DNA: TGTGCCAGCAGCGACGGGACTAGCGGGCGGGAGACCCAGTACTTC; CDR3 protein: CASSDGTSGRETQYF
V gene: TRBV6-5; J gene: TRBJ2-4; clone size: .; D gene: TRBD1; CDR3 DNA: TGTGCCAGCGGAGACAGGGGGAAAAACATTCAGTACTTC; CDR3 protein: CASGDRGKNIQYF
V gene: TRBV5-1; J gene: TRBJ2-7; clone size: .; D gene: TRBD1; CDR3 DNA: TGCGCCAGCAGCTTCCTGACAGGGTCGGAATCTACCTACGAGCAGTACTTC; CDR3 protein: CASSFLTGSESTYEQYF
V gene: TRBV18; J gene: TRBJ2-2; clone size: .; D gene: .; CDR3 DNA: TGTGCCAGCTCGCTAAAGAGGGGGGACACCGGGGAGCTGTTTTTT; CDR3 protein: CASSLKRGDTGELFF
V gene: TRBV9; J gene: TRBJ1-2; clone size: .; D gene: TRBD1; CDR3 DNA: TGTGCCAGCAGCGTAGCCCCCCTTACGACAGGGCCTAACTATGGCTACACCTTC; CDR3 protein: CASSVAPLTTGPNYGYTF
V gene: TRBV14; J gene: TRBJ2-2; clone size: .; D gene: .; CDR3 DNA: TGTGCCAGCAGTTTTACTCATGAGGGGACCGGGGAGCTGTTTTTT; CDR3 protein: CASSFTHEGTGELFF
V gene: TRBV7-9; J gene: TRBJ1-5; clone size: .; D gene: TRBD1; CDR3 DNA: TGTGCCAGCAGCCAGGGGGGTACCAATCAGCCCCAGCATTTT; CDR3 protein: CASSQGGTNQPQHF
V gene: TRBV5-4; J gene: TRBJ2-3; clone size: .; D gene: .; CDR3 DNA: TGTGCCAGCAGCTTGGCCAACCCTAGCACAGATACGCAGTATTTT; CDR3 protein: CASSLANPSTDTQYF
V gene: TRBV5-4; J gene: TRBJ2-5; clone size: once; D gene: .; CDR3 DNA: TGTGCCAGCAGCTTCATCGGGAGCGGTGAGACCCAGTACTTC; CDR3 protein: CASSFIGSGETQYF
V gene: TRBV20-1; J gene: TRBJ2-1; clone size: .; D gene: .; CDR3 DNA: TGCAGTGCTACCGGCAATGAGCAGTTCTTC; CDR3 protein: CSATGNEQFF
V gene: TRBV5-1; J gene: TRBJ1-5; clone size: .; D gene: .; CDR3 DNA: TGCGCCAGCAGCTTGGGACCGGTAAGCAATCAGCCCCAGCATTTT; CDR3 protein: CASSLGPVSNQPQHF
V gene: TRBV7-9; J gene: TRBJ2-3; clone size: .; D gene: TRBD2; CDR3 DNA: TGTGCCAGCAGCTCGCCGGGACTAGCGGGAGACACAGATACGCAGTATTTT; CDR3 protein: CASSSPGLAGDTDTQYF